A single sample gave rise to the 18 T cell receptor beta chains below, sequenced in a study of OX40 agonist ivuxolimab in advanced cancers. Profiled with immunoSEQ multiplex PCR; TCRdb holds only in-frame clones, not every one. Of tens of thousands of clones detected, 89% appear once; the ten largest clones hold 0.19%. This specimen consisted of CD4+ or CD8+ T cells sorted from blood, obtained in a trial of the OX40 agonist ivuxolimab. The source is an adult with an advanced solid tumor such as melanoma, head and neck, liver or kidney cancer.

The chain combines TRBV11-2 with TRBJ2-5, with TRBD2 matching 7 bases. This CDR3 comprises 16 residues. Germline assignment: CDR1 SGHAT and CDR2 FQNNGV. Germline trimming cut 5 bases from V and 4 bases from J; bases unmatched to any gene: 13. The CDR3 region has the DNA TGTGCCAGCAGCGCCAAGGCTAGGGGCGGGAGAGAGACCCAGTACTTC. This codes for CASSAKARGGRETQYF.

V is TRBV4-2 and J is TRBJ2-3, with 12 bases aligning to TRBD2. The CDR3 is 16 residues long. Germline trimming cut 4 bases from V and 8 bases from J; bases unmatched to any gene: 10. Germline V gene sequence: CDR1 LGHNA, CDR2 YNFKEQ. This CDR3 is CASSPPWTSGTGTQYF. CDR3 sequence (DNA): TGTGCCAGCAGCCCGCCTTGGACTAGCGGGACGGGTACGCAGTATTTT.

The rearrangement links TRBV28 to TRBJ1-4; D is unresolved. V gave up 5 bases and J gave up 7 bases, with 14 bases separating them. The CDR3 sequence is 14 residues long. From germline, CDR1 is MDHEN and CDR2 SYDVKM. DNA for the CDR3: TGTGCCAGCAGTCTTAGGGTCGTACGTGAAAAACTGTTTTTT. This gives the protein CASSLRVVREKLFF.

The V and J genes are TRBV6-6 and TRBJ2-1; 13 bases align to TRBD2. V shed 4 bases and J 7 bases; nucleotides not matched to a gene: 7. The V gene's germline CDR1 is MNHNY and CDR2 SVGAGI (reference sequence). This CDR3 has 16 amino acids. The CDR3 DNA sequence: TGTGCCAGCAGTTCCGTGACTAGCGGGGGGTGGAATGAGCAGTTCTTC. Amino acid sequence: CASSSVTSGGWNEQFF.

This clone has a single count. The chain joins TRBV2 to TRBJ1-2; D ambiguous. The germline V gene has CDR1 SNHLY and CDR2 FYNNEI. There are 15 residues in the CDR3. The germline V and J ends were trimmed by 1 base and 7 bases, with 16 bases remaining between them. CDR3 in DNA: TGTGCCAGCAGTGAAGAAGGTCAGCTTGGAGTTGGCTACACCTTC. Its translation: CASSEEGQLGVGYTF.

DNA of the CDR3: TGCGCCAGCAGCCCCACAGGTTTCTCTGGAAACACCATATATTTT. Translating it yields CASSPTGFSGNTIYF. The chain links TRBV5-1 to TRBJ1-3, with D possibly TRBD1 on 5 matching bases. V shed 4 bases and J shed 0 bases, with 11 bases lying between them. The CDR3 length is 15 residues. Germline CDR1 reads SGHRS; CDR2 reads YFSETQ.

The rearrangement joins TRBV5-3 to TRBJ1-5, with 9 bases aligning to TRBD1. TRBV5-3 is designated an ORF whose function remains uncertain. Losses at the gene ends were 1 base for V and 2 bases for J; bases not matched to a gene: 10. This CDR3 has 18 amino acids. The CDR3 DNA follows: TGTGCCAGAAGCTTGAGGGACAGGGCTTTTATCGGCAATCAGCCCCAGCATTTT. This sequence encodes CARSLRDRAFIGNQPQHF.

V and J are TRBV2 and TRBJ2-1, with D perhaps matching TRBD1 or TRBD2 (5 bases each). The CDR3 sequence is 15 residues long. Trimming pared 6 bases from V and 0 bases from J, leaving 12 bases between. CDR1 is SNHLY and CDR2 is FYNNEI in the germline V gene. In DNA, the CDR3 is TGTGCCAGCAGAGGGACGCAAAGCTCCTACAATGAGCAGTTCTTC. It is translated as CASRGTQSSYNEQFF. The full variable domain, with the rest looked up from reference TRBV2 and TRBJ2-1, is EPEVTQTPSHQVTQMGQEVILRCVPISNHLYFYWYRQILGQKVEFLVSFYNNEISEKSEIFDDQFSVERPDGSNFTLKIRSTKLEDSAMYFCASRGTQSSYNEQFFGPGTRLTVL.

In its sample, this clone was seen a few times. This chain links TRBV27 with TRBJ1-5; D not resolved. CDR3 length: 10 residues. CDR1 MNHEY and CDR2 SMNVEV come from the germline V gene (reference sequence). V lost 8 bases to trimming and J lost 7 bases, with 6 bases between them. CDR3 DNA sequence: TGTGCCAGCCGACTGCAGCCCCAGCATTTT. Protein product: CASRLQPQHF.

The chain joins TRBV7-2 to TRBJ2-1; D unclear. Between the trimmed V and J ends, which lost 5 bases and 8 bases, there was a span of 16 bases. CDR1 and CDR2 from the germline V gene are SGHTA and FQGNSA. CDR3 length equals 14 residues. CDR3 region: CASSTRQNRDEQFF. The CDR3 coding sequence is TGTGCCAGCAGCACTCGCCAGAATAGAGATGAGCAGTTCTTC.

This rearrangement joins TRBV5-5 to TRBJ2-7; D may be TRBD1 (5 bases). Germline V CDR1 and CDR2: SGHKS, YYEKEE (reference sequence). The CDR3 length is 13 residues. Trimming pared 2 bases from V and 6 bases from J, leaving 12 bases between. CDR3: CASSFSGNGEQYV. CDR3 bases: TGTGCCAGCAGCTTCTCAGGGAACGGCGAGCAGTACGTC.

The rearrangement joins TRBV7-9 to TRBJ2-5; D not certain. CDR1 is SEHNR, CDR2 FQNEAQ, per germline (reference sequence). V was clipped by 1 base and J by 5 bases, with 17 bases between them. The CDR3 length is 16 residues. The CDR3 bases are TGTGCCAGCAGCTTAGGCGCGGTAGGGTCCGGGGAGACCCAGTACTTC. This gives the protein CASSLGAVGSGETQYF.

This sequence joins TRBV5-1 and TRBJ1-4; no clear D gene. This CDR3 region has 15 residues. With 2 bases removed from V and 3 bases from J, the gap between germline ends came to 11 bases. CDR1 and CDR2 from the germline V gene are SGHRS and YFSETQ. CDR3 sequence: CASSFREGPNEKLFF. CDR3 bases: TGCGCCAGCAGCTTTCGGGAGGGTCCTAATGAAAAACTGTTTTTT. The variable domain in full, with the rest retrieved from reference TRBV5-1 and TRBJ1-4, is KAGVTQTPRYLIKTRGQQVTLSCSPISGHRSVSWYQQTPGQGLQFLFEYFSETQRNKGNFPGRFSGRQFSNSRSEMNVSTLELGDSALYLCASSFREGPNEKLFFGSGTQLSVL.

The rearrangement uses TRBV11-3 and TRBJ1-1; perhaps TRBD1 as D (5 bases). The length of the CDR3 is 14 residues. In germline, CDR1 is SGHNT, CDR2 YENEEA. V was shortened by 1 base and J by 3 bases, with 9 bases between the two germline ends. CDR3 DNA: TGTGCCAGCAGCTTAGGGGTAGGGGACACTGAAGCTTTCTTT. Its protein product is CASSLGVGDTEAFF.

The chain employs TRBV7-9 and TRBJ2-1; 10 bases agree with TRBD2. The CDR3 is made up of 16 amino acids. Germline assignment: CDR1 SEHNR and CDR2 FQNEAQ (reference sequence). J was trimmed by 3 bases and V by 5 bases; bases with no gene match: 7. CDR3 DNA sequence: TGTGCCAGCAGCCCCCAACTAGCGGGACGCTACAATGAGCAGTTCTTC. It translates to CASSPQLAGRYNEQFF.

This chain joins TRBV5-1 and TRBJ1-1; TRBD1 matches 8 bases. CDR3 length: 15 amino acids. V lost 2 bases to trimming and J lost 4 bases; unmatched junction nucleotides: 7. CDR1 and CDR2 from the germline V gene are SGHRS and YFSETQ. The CDR3 protein is CASSFASGGGTEAFF. In DNA form, the CDR3 reads TGCGCCAGCAGCTTTGCATCAGGGGGCGGCACTGAAGCTTTCTTT.

This clone was picked up one time. V is TRBV11-1 and J is TRBJ1-2; 11 positions match TRBD1. The CDR3 totals 14 residues. Germline CDR1 is SGHAT and CDR2 is FQDESV (reference sequence). The V and J ends lost 5 bases and 8 bases, in that order; junction bases with no gene match: 7. For the CDR3, the DNA is TGTGCCAGCAGCCCCGGACAGGGGGCTCGAGGCTACACCTTC. Translating gives CASSPGQGARGYTF.

The genes are TRBV5-6 and TRBJ2-5; D is unresolved. With 4 bases removed from V and 5 bases from J, the gap between germline ends came to 6 bases. In germline, CDR1 is SGHDT, CDR2 YYEEEE. The CDR3 loop spans 11 amino acids. The CDR3 sequence: CASSIRETQYF. Written as DNA, the CDR3 is TGTGCCAGCAGCATCAGGGAGACCCAGTACTTC.